The clone carrying this T cell receptor (beta chain) was seen ten or more times. No antigen is known for it. The sample originates from a study of T cells in Graves' hyperthyroidism and ophthalmopathy. PBMCs were sourced from approximately 10 ml fresh peripheral blood. Amplification yielded TCR beta CDR3 regions, with RNA transcripts as the source. Using the HTBI primer set, a first-round RT-PCR was run on the TCR CDR3. TCRdb processed the multiplex PCR reads anew with MiXCR; each CDR3 protein has one entry. Of about 740,000 distinct CDR3 sequences in the sample, 14% were seen once. Regarding the study as a whole: Ophthalmopathy was told apart from stable hyperthyroidism by a 13 V-J model. The model foresaw ophthalmopathy a median roughly 6.5 months prior to onset.

The CDR3 covers 17 residues. V trimming: 6 bases; J trimming: 1 base; junction bases outside the gene matches: 15. The germline CDR1 and CDR2 sequences are SNHLY and FYNNEI. The chain joins TRBV2 to TRBJ2-7; TRBD2 matches 7 bases. This receptor was taken from a woman younger than 35 with Graves' hyperthyroidism. What was sequenced was blood. This chain's CDR3 is CASSPGVRREHSYEQYF. The CDR3 DNA reads TGTGCCAGCAGCCCGGGGGTACGGCGGGAGCATTCCTACGAGCAGTACTTC.